This T cell receptor (beta chain) was captured by sequencing in a study of cytomegalovirus exposure and HLA in healthy donors. Study background: Of all 400 or so donors who were genotyped, 75% to 90% belonged to the Caucasian-associated ancestry cluster.

Per the germline V gene, CDR1 is SGHNT and CDR2 is YYREEE (reference sequence). Trimming removed 3 bases at V and 1 base at J, with 10 bases between. This CDR3 has 14 residues. PCR involved 60 Vbeta and 13 Jbeta primers. Clones were sequenced by immunoSEQ multiplex PCR, and TCRdb holds only the in-frame ones, with some missing. The repertoire has some 150,000 clones, around 80% of them found once; the top ten carry 4.5%. Study-wide results and caveats: An analysis that came later showed most CMV-associated TCR beta chains appearing HLA-restricted. Later, TCR association rates were found to vary by HLA locus, highest for DRB1 and lowest for HLA-C. TCR beta V segments were, for the most part, productive about 87% or about 30% of the time in an earlier analysis.

Points on this clone: Its antigen is unidentified.

This chain joins TRBV5-4 and TRBJ1-1; D is uncertain. This sequence was found in a woman aged 45-60 years in good health and CMV-seropositive. What was sequenced was PBMCs. The CDR3 reads CASSYYLGNTEAFF. CDR3 coding DNA: TGTGCCAGCAGCTACTACTTGGGGAACACTGAAGCTTTCTTT.